A single sample gave rise to the 3 T cell receptor beta chains below, sequenced in a study of blood T cell repertoires in COVID-19. The assay was immunoSEQ multiplex PCR, and TCRdb's table has in-frame clones only and misses some. The sample contains hundreds of thousands of clones, approximately 89% of which appear only once. The source material was peripheral blood. Receptor source: a woman aged 18-35 years who had recovered from COVID-19.

The rearrangement joins TRBV11-3 to TRBJ2-5; maybe TRBD2 (6 bases). The CDR3 spans 15 residues. Trimming took 7 bases from V and 3 from J, leaving 18 bases between them. Germline CDR1 and CDR2: SGHNT and YENEEA. The chain's CDR3 is CASNQYSGDEETQYF. CDR3 nucleotides: TGTGCCAGCAACCAATATAGCGGAGATGAAGAGACCCAGTACTTC.

V gene TRBV5-5 combines with J gene TRBJ2-1; 8 bases align to TRBD2. J gave up 0 bases and V 0 bases, and 2 bases lay outside the gene matches. The CDR3 sequence is 16 residues long. CDR1 and CDR2 from the germline V gene are SGHKS and YYEKEE (reference sequence). CDR3 loop: CASSLGLALSYNEQFF. For the CDR3, the DNA is TGTGCCAGCAGCTTGGGACTAGCGCTCTCCTACAATGAGCAGTTCTTC.

The V call is TRBV9, the J call TRBJ2-1; TRBD2 matches 7 bases. The germline gives CDR1 SGDLS, CDR2 YYNGEE. J was trimmed by 7 bases and V by 2 bases; bases with no gene match: 12. This CDR3 contains 16 residues. The CDR3 DNA follows: TGTGCCAGCAGCGTTGAAGGGAGGGGCATTCTTAATGAGCAGTTCTTC. It specifies CASSVEGRGILNEQFF.